The 10 T cell receptor beta chains presented below share a single source sample, sequenced in a study of early T cells in non-severe SARS-CoV-2 infection. MiXCR, run by TCRdb on the 5' RACE reads, gives a single entry per CDR3 protein. This table has about 50,000 distinct CDR3 sequences, roughly 9.3% appearing once. The specimen was whole blood. These receptors were collected from an adult who was a healthcare worker with PCR-confirmed SARS-CoV-2 infection or an uninfected control (not recorded which).

This clonotype was counted many times. V usage is TRBV27 and J usage is TRBJ2-1; D is unclear. The CDR3 runs 12 residues. Germline CDR1 MNHEY, CDR2 SMNVEV (reference sequence). V lost 8 bases, J lost 6 bases, and 11 bases lay in between. CDR3 region: CASEGSANEQFF. CDR3 sequence (DNA): TGTGCCAGCGAAGGGTCTGCCAATGAGCAGTTCTTC.

The V call is TRBV11-3, the J call TRBJ2-1, with D possibly called TRBD1 or TRBD2 (5 bases each). The germline gives CDR1 SGHNT, CDR2 YENEEA. This CDR3 comprises 13 residues. V lost 2 bases and J lost 10, with 12 bases in between. CDR3 sequence: CASSLSPGREQFF. Written as DNA, the CDR3 is TGTGCCAGCAGCTTATCACCGGGGCGGGAGCAGTTCTTC.

This clonotype was seen more than once but under ten times. The chain links TRBV29-1 to TRBJ2-5; D is possibly TRBD1 (6 bases). The CDR3 runs 14 residues. The V gene lost 7 bases and the J gene lost 5 bases, with 20 bases spanning the gap. Per the germline V gene, CDR1 is SQVTM and CDR2 is ANQGSEA. The CDR3 bases are TGCAGCGCCCGGACCCCACAGGGCCGGGAGACCCAGTACTTC. Its translation: CSARTPQGRETQYF.

The rearrangement links TRBV28 to TRBJ2-5, with TRBD2 as a possible D gene (5 bases). Trimming stripped 7 bases from V and 1 base from J, with 19 bases between. The CDR3 totals 16 residues. The germline gives CDR1 MDHEN, CDR2 SYDVKM. CDR3: CASTRRTPRIQETQYF. The DNA for the CDR3 is TGTGCCAGCACCCGGAGGACTCCTAGGATCCAAGAGACCCAGTACTTC.

The chain employs TRBV5-1 and TRBJ2-5; D gene uncertain. The CDR3 is 13 residues long. From germline, CDR1 is SGHRS and CDR2 YFSETQ. Trimming pared 1 base from V and 3 bases from J, leaving 7 bases between. For the CDR3, the DNA is TGCGCCAGCAGCTTGTGGCTGGAAGAGACCCAGTACTTC. It specifies CASSLWLEETQYF.

The chain joins TRBV7-6 to TRBJ2-1, with a possible D match to TRBD1 (6 bases). The CDR3 runs to 14 residues. The germline V gene has CDR1 SGHVS and CDR2 FNYEAQ. V was trimmed by 2 bases and J by 6 bases, leaving 11 bases between them. The CDR3 region is CASSLTGSGNEQFF. The CDR3 DNA reads as TGTGCCAGCAGCTTAACAGGGTCGGGCAATGAGCAGTTCTTC.

The chain has TRBV28 and TRBJ2-1, with 11 bases matching TRBD2. Germline CDR1 and CDR2: MDHEN and SYDVKM. With V trimmed by 1 base and J by 8 bases, 7 bases remained unmatched. The CDR3 runs to 16 residues. CDR3 sequence (DNA): TGTGCCAGCAGTTTATTGGTACTAGCGGGAGTCTATGAGCAGTTCTTC. Translation gives CASSLLVLAGVYEQFF.

The table lists this clonotype with many counts. This chain links TRBV7-9 with TRBJ1-1; 7 nucleotides match TRBD1. The V and J ends lost 5 bases and 7 bases, in that order; junction bases with no gene match: 4. Germline assignment: CDR1 SEHNR and CDR2 FQNEAQ (reference sequence). The CDR3 contains 12 residues. For the CDR3, the DNA is TGTGCCAGCAGCATTGACAGGGATGAAGCTTTCTTT. Translation: CASSIDRDEAFF.

In its sample, this clonotype was seen a few times. V gene TRBV29-1 combines with J gene TRBJ2-7, with 7 bases matching TRBD1. The CDR3 length is 14 residues. Germline values: CDR1 SQVTM, CDR2 ANQGSEA. Germline trimming cut 5 bases from V and 2 bases from J; bases unmatched to any gene: 9. CDR3 region: CSVPTRDRPYEQYF. The CDR3 region has the DNA TGCAGCGTTCCAACCCGGGACAGACCCTACGAGCAGTACTTC.

Ten or more counts support this clonotype. The V and J genes are TRBV11-2 and TRBJ2-3, with 9 bases fitting TRBD1. Germline CDR1 reads SGHAT; CDR2 reads FQNNGV. With V trimmed by 5 bases and J by 3 bases, 6 bases remained unmatched. The CDR3 runs 15 residues. CDR3 in amino acids: CASSQQGARTDTQYF. Here the CDR3 DNA reads TGTGCCAGCAGCCAACAGGGGGCAAGGACAGATACGCAGTATTTT.